Sequencing of this TCR beta chain was carried out in a study of vaccination effects on CD4 cells after COVID-19. Study observations and caveats: Limitations: small convalescent group and missing early post-infection timepoints. Vaccine- and infection-induced clones showed marked clonal contraction late following vaccination.

Regarding this clone: Antigen unknown.

Antigen-specific CD4+ T cells were expanded (with viral peptide pools) by the ViraFEST assay ahead of sequencing. Subsequent to about 10 days of culture, CD4+ T cells were isolated. In the vaccine recipients, nucleocapsid antibodies were negative and there was no prior SARS-CoV-2 infection. A few million PBMC were seeded per well and grown in the presence of about 9.5 IU/ml IL-2 and about 10 ug/ml peptides. Researchers swapped half the medium for IL-2 medium on both days 3 and 7. The CDR3 runs 13 residues. V lost 3 bases, J lost 4 bases, and 9 bases lay in between. Germline V gives CDR1 LNHDA, CDR2 SQIVND (reference sequence). Using immunoSEQ multiplex PCR, the repertoire was profiled, and TCRdb retains in-frame clones only, with some absent. This table holds about 41,000 clones, around 77% found once.

The receptor was derived from a human donor who received a COVID-19 vaccine. The starting material was CD4+ T cells from PBMCs cultured with HCoV-NL63 spike peptides, obtained before COVID-19 vaccination. The chain combines TRBV19 with TRBJ1-2; D ambiguous. CDR3 coding DNA: TGTGCCAGTAGTATCAGTCTCGGCTATGGCTACACCTTC. It yields the protein CASSISLGYGYTF.